This T cell receptor (beta chain) appears in the sequencing data of a study of T cells after posttransplantation cyclophosphamide. This clone was found once. Its antigen is undetermined. General study findings and limits: TRB clonality was highly associated with recipient CMV seropositivity and reactivation.

Germline assignment: CDR1 PRHDT and CDR2 FYEKMQ (reference sequence). V lost 7 bases and J lost 7; bases outside the gene matches: 3. CDR3 length equals 12 residues. Busulfan-fludarabine conditioning, marrow transplant, and cyclophosphamide on days +3 and +4 were administered. The method was immunoSEQ multiplex PCR; TCRdb's version includes in-frame clones alone and lacks a portion of them. The table has about 7,800 clones, over 75% seen once; the top ten hold less than 30%. This TCR came from a female patient between 40 and 50 years old who received an allogeneic stem cell transplant from an unrelated donor, was CMV-positive, and had no GVHD. The graft donor may have given rise to some T cells. The specimen comprised PBMCs, sampled after allogeneic stem cell transplant with posttransplant cyclophosphamide. The chain employs TRBV13 and TRBJ2-1, with 8 positions matching TRBD2. CDR3 sequence reads: CASTGGMNEQFF. As DNA, the CDR3 is TGTGCCAGCACGGGGGGGATGAATGAGCAGTTCTTC.